Listed below are T cell receptor beta chains from one sample, sequenced in a study of cytomegalovirus exposure and HLA in healthy donors. The protocol was immunoSEQ multiplex PCR, while the TCRdb copy is restricted to in-frame clones and leaves out a portion. The sample has around 170,000 clones, around 83% seen once. The sequencing sample was made of PBMCs. These receptors originate from a woman under 30 in good health and CMV-seronegative. The CDR3 runs from the conserved cysteine through the conserved F or W. D genes are given only for firm matches. Some rows have no size entry. The others give once, few or many, or a class for an expanded clone.

.	TRBJ2-7	TRBV11-2	TRBD2	TGTGCCAGCAGCTTCCCGGGACTAGCGAACGAGCAGTACTTC	CASSFPGLANEQYF
.	TRBJ1-2	TRBV4-1	.	TGCGCCAGCACAGGGTCGGGCTATGGCTACACCTTC	CASTGSGYGYTF
once	TRBJ1-1	TRBV7-7	TRBD1	TGTGCCAGCAGCGCGGACAGGGGCTCCGAAACTGAAGCTTTCTTT	CASSADRGSETEAFF
.	TRBJ2-5	TRBV10-3	TRBD2	TGTGCCATCAGTGAGTCGAATCGGGGGGGCGATGAGACCCAGTACTTC	CAISESNRGGDETQYF
.	TRBJ2-6	TRBV15	TRBD1	TGTGCCACCAGCAGGGACAGGCATAACTCTGGGGCCAACGTCCTGACTTTC	CATSRDRHNSGANVLTF
.	TRBJ2-7	TRBV7-6	.	TGTGCCAGCAGCTTTTTGTCCCTAAAGACCGTACTAAGCGAGCAGTACTTC	CASSFLSLKTVLSEQYF
.	TRBJ1-6	TRBV10-3	.	TGTGCCATCAGTGTCGGTGACTGGAATACTTCACCCCTCCACTTT	CAISVGDWNTSPLHF
.	TRBJ2-7	TRBV28	TRBD1	TGTGCCAGCAGCCCGGACAGGGTGGACGATGAGCAGTACTTC	CASSPDRVDDEQYF
.	TRBJ1-1	TRBV10-2	TRBD1	TGCGCCAACAGGGAGACAGGGGGCACTGAAGCTTTCTTT	CANRETGGTEAFF
.	TRBJ2-7	TRBV7-2	.	TGTGCCACCTCCCCCGACGGCGGCGGCTCCTACGAGCAGTACTTC	CATSPDGGGSYEQYF
.	TRBJ2-5	TRBV2	TRBD2	TGTGCCAGCACCAAACTAGCGGGAGTTCGAGAGACCCAGTACTTC	CASTKLAGVRETQYF
.	TRBJ2-7	TRBV6-1	.	TGTGCCAGCAGTACGGCCAGAGGGCTATACGAGCAGTACTTC	CASSTARGLYEQYF